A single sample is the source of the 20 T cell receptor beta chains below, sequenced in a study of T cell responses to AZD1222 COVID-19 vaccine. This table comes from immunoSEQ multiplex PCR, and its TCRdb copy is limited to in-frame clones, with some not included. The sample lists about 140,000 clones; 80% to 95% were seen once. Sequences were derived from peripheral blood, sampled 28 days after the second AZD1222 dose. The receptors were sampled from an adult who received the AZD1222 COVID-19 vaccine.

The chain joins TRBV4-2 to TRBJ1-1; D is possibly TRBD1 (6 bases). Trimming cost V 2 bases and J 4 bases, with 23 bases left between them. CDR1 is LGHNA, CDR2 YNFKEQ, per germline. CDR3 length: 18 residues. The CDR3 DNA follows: TGTGCCAGCAGCCAATCTCCCCAAACTTTTGGGGGGGCCACTGAAGCTTTCTTT. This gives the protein CASSQSPQTFGGATEAFF.

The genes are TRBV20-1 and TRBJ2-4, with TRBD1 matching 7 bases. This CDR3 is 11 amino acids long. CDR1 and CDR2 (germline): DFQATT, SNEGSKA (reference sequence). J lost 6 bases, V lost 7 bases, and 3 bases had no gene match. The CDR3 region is CSGTGTNIQYF. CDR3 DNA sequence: TGCAGTGGGACAGGTACAAACATTCAGTACTTC.

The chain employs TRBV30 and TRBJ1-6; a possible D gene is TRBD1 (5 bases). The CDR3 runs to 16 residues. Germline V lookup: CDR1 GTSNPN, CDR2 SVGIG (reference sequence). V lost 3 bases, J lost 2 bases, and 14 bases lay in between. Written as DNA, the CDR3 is TGTGCCTGGAGAGCTGGGGGACGGACCTATAATTCACCCCTCCACTTT. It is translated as CAWRAGGRTYNSPLHF.

The CDR3 reads CASSQLAGELFF. DNA of the CDR3: TGCGCCAGCAGCCAGTTAGCCGGGGAGCTGTTTTTT. This chain links TRBV4-1 with TRBJ2-2; D is unclear. Trimming shortened V by 3 bases and J by 6 bases, and 5 bases separated the two germline ends. The CDR3 has 12 amino acids. Per germline, CDR1 MGHRA and CDR2 YSYEKL.

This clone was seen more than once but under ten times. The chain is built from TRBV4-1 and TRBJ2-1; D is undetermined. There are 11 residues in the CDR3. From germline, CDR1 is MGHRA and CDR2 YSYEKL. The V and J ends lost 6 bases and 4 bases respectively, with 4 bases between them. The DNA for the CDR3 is TGCGCCAGCAGTCTTTACAATGAGCAGTTCTTC. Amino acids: CASSLYNEQFF.

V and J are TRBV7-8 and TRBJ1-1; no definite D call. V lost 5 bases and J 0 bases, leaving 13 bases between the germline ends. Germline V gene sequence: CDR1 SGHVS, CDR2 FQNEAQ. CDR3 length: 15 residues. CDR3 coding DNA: TGTGCCAGCAGCGACCGGACGGGGATGAACACTGAAGCTTTCTTT. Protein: CASSDRTGMNTEAFF.

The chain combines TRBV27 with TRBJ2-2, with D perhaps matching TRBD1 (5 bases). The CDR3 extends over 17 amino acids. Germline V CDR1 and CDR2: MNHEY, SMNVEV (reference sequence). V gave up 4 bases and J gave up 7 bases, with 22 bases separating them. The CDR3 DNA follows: TGTGCCAGCAGTTCTAACCCATTTAGGGGATGGTTCGGGGAGCTGTTTTTT. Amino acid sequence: CASSSNPFRGWFGELFF.

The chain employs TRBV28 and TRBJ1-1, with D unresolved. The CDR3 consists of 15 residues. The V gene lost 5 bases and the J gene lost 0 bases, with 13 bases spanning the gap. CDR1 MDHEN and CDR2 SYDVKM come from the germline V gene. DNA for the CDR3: TGTGCCAGCAGTCAACCCAGTGTCATGAACACTGAAGCTTTCTTT. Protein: CASSQPSVMNTEAFF.

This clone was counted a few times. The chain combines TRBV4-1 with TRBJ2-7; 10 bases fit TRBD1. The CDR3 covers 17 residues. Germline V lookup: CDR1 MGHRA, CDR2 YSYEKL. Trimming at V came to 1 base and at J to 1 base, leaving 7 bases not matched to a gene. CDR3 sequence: CASSQVLWDRGSYEQYF. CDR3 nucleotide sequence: TGCGCCAGCAGCCAAGTACTGTGGGACAGGGGATCCTACGAGCAGTACTTC.

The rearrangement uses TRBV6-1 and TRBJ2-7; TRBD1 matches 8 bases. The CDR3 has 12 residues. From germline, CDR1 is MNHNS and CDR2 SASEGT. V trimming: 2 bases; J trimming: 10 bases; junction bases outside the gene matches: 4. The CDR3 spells CASSELDRDQYF. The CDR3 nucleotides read TGTGCCAGCAGTGAATTGGACAGGGATCAGTACTTC.

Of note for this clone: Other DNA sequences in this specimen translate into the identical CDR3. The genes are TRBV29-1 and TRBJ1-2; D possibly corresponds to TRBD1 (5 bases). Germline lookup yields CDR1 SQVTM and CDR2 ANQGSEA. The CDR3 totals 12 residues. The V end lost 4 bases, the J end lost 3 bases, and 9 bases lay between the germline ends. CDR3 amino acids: CSVVRVDYGYTF. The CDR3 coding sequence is TGCAGCGTTGTCAGGGTGGACTATGGCTACACCTTC.

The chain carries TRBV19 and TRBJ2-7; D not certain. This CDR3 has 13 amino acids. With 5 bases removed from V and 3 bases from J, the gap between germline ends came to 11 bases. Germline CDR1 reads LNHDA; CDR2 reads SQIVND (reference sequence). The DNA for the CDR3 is TGTGCCAGTAGTTCTGGGAAAGGCTACGAGCAGTACTTC. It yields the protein CASSSGKGYEQYF.

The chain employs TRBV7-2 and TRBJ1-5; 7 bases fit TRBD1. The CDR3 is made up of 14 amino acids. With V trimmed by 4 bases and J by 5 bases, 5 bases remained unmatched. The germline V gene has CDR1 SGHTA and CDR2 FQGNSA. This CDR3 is CASSSHRGDQPQHF. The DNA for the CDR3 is TGTGCCAGCAGCTCTCACAGGGGTGATCAGCCCCAGCATTTT.

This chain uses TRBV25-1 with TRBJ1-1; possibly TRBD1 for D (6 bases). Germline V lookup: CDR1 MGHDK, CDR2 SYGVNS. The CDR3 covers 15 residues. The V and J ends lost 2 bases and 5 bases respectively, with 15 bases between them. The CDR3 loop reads CASSEGGRSRTEAFF. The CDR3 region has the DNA TGTGCCAGCAGTGAAGGGGGGCGCAGTCGAACTGAAGCTTTCTTT.

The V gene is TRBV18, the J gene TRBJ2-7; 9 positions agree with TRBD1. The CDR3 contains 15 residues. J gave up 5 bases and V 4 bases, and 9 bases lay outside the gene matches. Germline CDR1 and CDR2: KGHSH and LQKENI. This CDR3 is CASSLSWDRVHEQYF. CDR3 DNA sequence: TGTGCCAGCTCACTCAGTTGGGACAGGGTCCACGAGCAGTACTTC.

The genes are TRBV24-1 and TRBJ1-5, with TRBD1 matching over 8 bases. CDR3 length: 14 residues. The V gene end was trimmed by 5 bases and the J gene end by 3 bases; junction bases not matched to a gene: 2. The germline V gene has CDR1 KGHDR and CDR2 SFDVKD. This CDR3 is CATSGTGYNQPQHF. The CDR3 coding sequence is TGTGCCACCAGTGGGACAGGGTACAATCAGCCCCAGCATTTT.

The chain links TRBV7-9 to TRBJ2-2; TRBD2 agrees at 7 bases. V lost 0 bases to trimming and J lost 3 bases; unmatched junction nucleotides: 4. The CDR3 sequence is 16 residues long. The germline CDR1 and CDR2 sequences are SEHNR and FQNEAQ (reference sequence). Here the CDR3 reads CASSLALGGDTGELFF. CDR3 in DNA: TGTGCCAGCAGCTTAGCCTTGGGAGGGGACACCGGGGAGCTGTTTTTT.

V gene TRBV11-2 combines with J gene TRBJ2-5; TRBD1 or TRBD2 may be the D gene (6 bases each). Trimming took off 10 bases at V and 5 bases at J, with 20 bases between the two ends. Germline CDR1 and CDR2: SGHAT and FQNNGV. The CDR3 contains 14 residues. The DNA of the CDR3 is TGTGCCATCCGGGGGCTTTCATTCGGGGAGACCCAGTACTTC. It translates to CAIRGLSFGETQYF.

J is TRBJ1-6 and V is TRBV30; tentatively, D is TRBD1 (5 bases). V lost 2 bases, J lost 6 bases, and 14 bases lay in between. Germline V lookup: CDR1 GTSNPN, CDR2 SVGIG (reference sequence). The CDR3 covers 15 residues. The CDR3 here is CAWSPAGGGNSPLHF. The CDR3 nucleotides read TGTGCCTGGAGTCCTGCGGGGGGAGGTAATTCACCCCTCCACTTT.

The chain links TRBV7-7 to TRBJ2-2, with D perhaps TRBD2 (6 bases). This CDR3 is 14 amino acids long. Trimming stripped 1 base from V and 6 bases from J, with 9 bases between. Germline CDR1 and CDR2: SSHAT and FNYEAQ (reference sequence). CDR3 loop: CASSLDSGAGELFF. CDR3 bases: TGTGCCAGCAGCTTAGATTCGGGGGCCGGGGAGCTGTTTTTT.